The 9 T cell receptor beta chains reported below all come from one sample, sequenced in a study of cytomegalovirus exposure and HLA in healthy donors. The primer mix had 60 Vbeta and 13 Jbeta primers. Sequencing was performed with immunoSEQ multiplex PCR; in TCRdb, only in-frame clones are kept and a portion is missing. This table has 150,000 to 200,000 clones, approximately 80% appearing once. The specimen sequenced was PBMCs. These receptor sequences come from a male donor in good health and CMV-seronegative.

V and J are TRBV2 and TRBJ1-1, with 8 bases that match TRBD1. CDR1 SNHLY and CDR2 FYNNEI come from the germline V gene. The CDR3 consists of 14 residues. V was clipped by 5 bases and J by 6 bases; unmatched bases: 8. CDR3: CASSRQGYGPEAFF. The CDR3 nucleotides are TGTGCCAGCAGTCGACAGGGGTATGGGCCTGAAGCTTTCTTT.

This clone occurred a few times. The chain joins TRBV19 to TRBJ2-7; D is perhaps TRBD2 (5 bases). V was trimmed by 5 bases and J by 6 bases, leaving 17 bases between them. CDR3 length equals 14 residues. Germline CDR1 is LNHDA and CDR2 is SQIVND (reference sequence). Here the CDR3 DNA reads TGTGCCAGTAGTCCTTCCAGGATTGGAGGCGAGCAGTACTTC. It translates to CASSPSRIGGEQYF.

The V gene is TRBV7-2, the J gene TRBJ2-5; TRBD2 aligns across 13 bases. The germline V gene encodes CDR1 SGHTA and CDR2 FQGNSA. V shed 1 base and J 4 bases; nucleotides not matched to a gene: 3. CDR3 size: 16 residues. CDR3 nucleotides: TGTGCCAGCAGCTTAGAACTAGCGGGAGGGGGAGAGACCCAGTACTTC. This translates into CASSLELAGGGETQYF.

V usage is TRBV5-1 and J usage is TRBJ2-2; 15 nucleotides agree with TRBD2. The J segment lost 2 bases and the V segment lost 4 bases, leaving 3 bases of the junction unmatched. The germline V gene encodes CDR1 SGHRS and CDR2 YFSETQ. The CDR3 has 17 residues. The CDR3 protein is CASSAGLAGGNTGELFF. The CDR3 coding sequence is TGCGCCAGCAGCGCGGGACTAGCGGGAGGAAACACCGGGGAGCTGTTTTTT.

This sequence joins TRBV10-3 and TRBJ2-3; a weak D match, TRBD2 (6 bases). The CDR3 has 13 residues. V was cut by 5 bases and J by 4 bases, with 10 bases left in between. In germline, CDR1 is ENHRY, CDR2 SYGVKD. CDR3 in amino acids: CAISSREADTQYF. The CDR3 DNA follows: TGTGCCATCAGTAGCAGGGAGGCAGATACGCAGTATTTT.

CDR3 nucleotide sequence: TGTGCCAGCTCACCATATACAGGCTACGAGCAGTACTTC. It codes for CASSPYTGYEQYF. The chain combines TRBV18 with TRBJ2-7, with D possibly TRBD1 on 5 matching bases. CDR1 KGHSH and CDR2 LQKENI come from the germline V gene. The CDR3 has 13 amino acids. Trimming removed 2 bases at V and 3 bases at J, with 8 bases between.

This rearrangement joins TRBV6-5 to TRBJ2-7; 9 nucleotides line up with TRBD1. The ends lost 0 bases at V and 4 bases at J; junction bases unmatched: 7. CDR1 is MNHEY, CDR2 SVGAGI, per germline. CDR3 length: 16 amino acids. The chain's CDR3 is CASSYSRPGQGYEQYF. As DNA, the CDR3 is TGTGCCAGCAGTTACTCCAGGCCGGGACAGGGTTACGAGCAGTACTTC.

The rearrangement links TRBV5-1 to TRBJ2-7, with no clear D. The CDR3 runs 12 residues. The germline V gene encodes CDR1 SGHRS and CDR2 YFSETQ. Trimming left V 2 bases short and J 5 bases short, with 8 bases between. CDR3 in amino acids: CASSLGTNEQYF. The CDR3 nucleotides read TGCGCCAGCAGCTTAGGCACTAACGAGCAGTACTTC. Full variable domain (rest looked up from reference TRBV5-1 and TRBJ2-7): KAGVTQTPRYLIKTRGQQVTLSCSPISGHRSVSWYQQTPGQGLQFLFEYFSETQRNKGNFPGRFSGRQFSNSRSEMNVSTLELGDSALYLCASSLGTNEQYFGPGTRLTVT.

The chain carries TRBV27 and TRBJ1-6; unclear D gene. Trimming pared 6 bases from V and 9 bases from J, leaving 15 bases between. This CDR3 is built from 14 residues. Germline CDR1 and CDR2: MNHEY and SMNVEV (reference sequence). This CDR3 reads CASSYSGRISPLHF. CDR3 coding DNA: TGTGCCAGCAGCTACTCAGGCAGAATTTCACCCCTCCACTTT.